A single sample gave rise to the 17 T cell receptor beta chains below, sequenced in a study of PD-1 blockade in classical Hodgkin lymphoma. Each and every patient relapsed after autologous stem cell transplantation, and patients got differing brentuximab vedotin exposure. Method: immunoSEQ multiplex PCR; TCRdb's copy keeps in-frame clones and lacks some. The data hold about 14,000 clones, with under 80% observed a single time. The specimen comprised peripheral blood mononuclear cells (PBMCs), sampled before the second cycle of nivolumab. The receptors shown here come from a human donor with classical Hodgkin lymphoma.

This chain uses TRBV6-6 with TRBJ2-1; D is unclear. The V gene's germline CDR1 is MNHNY and CDR2 SVGAGI (reference sequence). The length of the CDR3 is 15 residues. Trimming pared 0 bases from V and 8 bases from J, leaving 14 bases between. The CDR3 spells CASSYSGRVRDEQFF. The CDR3 bases are TGTGCCAGCAGTTACTCGGGCCGGGTACGGGATGAGCAGTTCTTC.

This chain uses TRBV7-2 with TRBJ1-6, with D perhaps matching TRBD1 (6 bases). CDR3 length equals 13 residues. The ends were cut back, 3 bases at V and 10 bases at J, with 10 bases in the middle. Per the germline V gene, CDR1 is SGHTA and CDR2 is FQGNSA. The CDR3 loop reads CASSFDRSSPLHF. CDR3 in DNA: TGTGCCAGCAGCTTTGACAGGTCCTCACCCCTCCACTTT.

This chain links TRBV27 with TRBJ1-5; D is unclear. V was clipped by 2 bases and J by 2 bases, with 16 bases between them. This CDR3 region has 17 residues. From germline, CDR1 is MNHEY and CDR2 SMNVEV (reference sequence). The CDR3 nucleotides read TGTGCCAGCAGTTTAGGTGGCAGGCGGAGTGGCAATCAGCCCCAGCATTTT. Translation: CASSLGGRRSGNQPQHF.

V usage is TRBV19 and J usage is TRBJ2-3, with a possible D match to TRBD2 (6 bases). This CDR3 spans 17 amino acids. V was shortened by 1 base and J by 0 bases, with 14 bases between the two germline ends. From germline, CDR1 is LNHDA and CDR2 SQIVND (reference sequence). The CDR3 loop reads CASSIGGRRASTDTQYF. CDR3 bases: TGTGCCAGTAGTATAGGAGGTCGGAGGGCTAGCACAGATACGCAGTATTTT.

This clone occurred once. This sequence joins TRBV5-6 and TRBJ2-1, with 10 nucleotides matching TRBD1. Trimming removed 3 bases from V and 5 bases from J; junction bases left unmatched: 11. The germline V gene encodes CDR1 SGHDT and CDR2 YYEEEE. The CDR3 is made up of 17 amino acids. The CDR3 sequence is CASSSPGTGDFNNEQFF. In nucleotides, the CDR3 is TGTGCCAGCAGCTCCCCGGGGACAGGGGACTTTAACAATGAGCAGTTCTTC.

The sample holds a few counts of this clone. V is TRBV5-4 and J is TRBJ2-1; TRBD1 aligns across 9 bases. The germline V gene has CDR1 SGHNT and CDR2 YYREEE (reference sequence). CDR3 length equals 16 residues. V gave up 3 bases and J gave up 7 bases; unmatched junction bases: 11. In nucleotides, the CDR3 is TGTGCCAGCAGCTCGAGTCCCGGGACAGGGAAGAATGAGCAGTTCTTC. Translation gives CASSSSPGTGKNEQFF.

The chain recombines TRBV9 with TRBJ1-1; TRBD1 matches 7 bases. Germline V gene data show CDR1 as SGDLS and CDR2 as YYNGEE. V lost 3 bases to trimming and J lost 0 bases; unmatched junction nucleotides: 8. This CDR3 contains 16 residues. In DNA form, the CDR3 reads TGTGCCAGCAGCGACCGACAGGGAGTGATGAACACTGAAGCTTTCTTT. It translates to CASSDRQGVMNTEAFF.

The CDR3 reads CASSYQDRGGNTIYF. The CDR3 region has the DNA TGTGCCAGCAGTTACCAGGACAGGGGTGGAAACACCATATATTTT. The rearrangement joins TRBV6-5 to TRBJ1-3, with 9 bases that match TRBD1. J lost 3 bases, V lost 2 bases, and 2 bases had no gene match. This CDR3 contains 15 residues. Germline loops: CDR1 MNHEY, CDR2 SVGAGI.

This clone was seen once. CDR3 bases: TGTGCCAGCAGTTTCGCCAGGGATCACATTCAGTACTTC. Translated: CASSFARDHIQYF. The chain employs TRBV27 and TRBJ2-4; tentatively, D is TRBD1 (5 bases). Germline-derived CDR1 and CDR2 are MNHEY and SMNVEV (reference sequence). The CDR3 sequence is 13 residues long. Trimming removed 3 bases at V and 8 bases at J, with 11 bases between.

Of note for this clone: One end of the junction fails to match germline, which may point to a read error. This rearrangement joins TRBV7-2 to TRBJ1-6; D possibly corresponds to TRBD1 (5 bases). Germline assignment: CDR1 SGHTA and CDR2 FQGNSA. This CDR3 contains 15 residues. The CDR3 loop reads CASSHHWDLNSPLHF. Written as DNA, the CDR3 is TGTGCCAGCAGCCATCATTGGGACCTCAATTCCCCCCTCCACTTT. The full variable domain, in which reference TRBV7-2 and TRBJ1-6 provide the parts outside the CDR3, is GAGVSQSPSNKVTEKGKDVELRCDPISGHTALYWYRQSLGQGLEFLIYFQGNSAPDKSGLPSDRFSAERTGGSVSTLTIQRTQQEDSAVYLCASSHHWDLNSPLHFGNGTRLTVT.

The rearrangement links TRBV19 to TRBJ1-5; TRBD1 matches 12 bases. The trim removed 9 bases at V and 2 bases at J, leaving 5 bases unmatched. Germline-derived CDR1 and CDR2 are LNHDA and SQIVND (reference sequence). The CDR3 is made up of 15 amino acids. Here the CDR3 reads CASRDRGPGNQPQHF. The DNA of the CDR3 is TGTGCCAGCCGGGACAGGGGGCCCGGCAATCAGCCCCAGCATTTT.

In DNA, the CDR3 is TGTGCCAGCAGCCCTTCACAGGGGGCTAACTATGGCTACACCTTC. It translates to CASSPSQGANYGYTF. The chain is built from TRBV5-4 and TRBJ1-2, with 8 bases lining up with TRBD1. J gave up 0 bases and V 4 bases, and 5 bases lay outside the gene matches. CDR3 length: 15 amino acids. Germline assignment: CDR1 SGHNT and CDR2 YYREEE (reference sequence).

The gene calls are TRBV9 and TRBJ2-3; TRBD2 agrees at 9 bases. The CDR3 is 16 residues long. V shed 1 base, J shed 2 bases, and the junction held 5 bases outside the gene matches. Per the germline V gene, CDR1 is SGDLS and CDR2 is YYNGEE. CDR3 nucleotides: TGTGCCAGCAGCGTAAGCAGCGGGGGGCACACAGATACGCAGTATTTT. Amino acids: CASSVSSGGHTDTQYF.

This clone turned up a few times. The chain recombines TRBV4-1 with TRBJ2-1; no definite D call. Germline loops: CDR1 MGHRA, CDR2 YSYEKL. Trimming left V 1 base short and J 4 bases short, with 11 bases between. The CDR3 is made up of 15 amino acids. CDR3 bases: TGCGCCAGCAGCCAAGGGGTAGGACCATACAATGAGCAGTTCTTC. Translating it yields CASSQGVGPYNEQFF.

In its sample, this clone was seen a few times. The V gene is TRBV2, the J gene TRBJ1-2; D remains ambiguous. V was pared by 2 bases and J by 5 bases, with 6 bases between. The CDR3 has 12 residues. Germline V gives CDR1 SNHLY, CDR2 FYNNEI. CDR3 in amino acids: CASSETPYGYTF. The CDR3 DNA sequence: TGTGCCAGCAGTGAAACTCCGTATGGCTACACCTTC.

The chain recombines TRBV6-6 with TRBJ2-7; 8 bases align to TRBD2. The trim removed 5 bases at V and 0 bases at J, leaving 6 bases unmatched. The CDR3 covers 15 residues. Germline V gene data show CDR1 as MNHNY and CDR2 as SVGAGI (reference sequence). CDR3 DNA sequence: TGTGCCAGCAGTCAATTAGCGGGGTACTCCTACGAGCAGTACTTC. It specifies CASSQLAGYSYEQYF.

The chain links TRBV6-5 to TRBJ2-5; D is unresolved. CDR3 length: 13 residues. Between the trimmed V and J ends, which lost 6 bases and 5 bases, there was a span of 13 bases. In germline, CDR1 is MNHEY, CDR2 SVGAGI. For the CDR3, the DNA is TGTGCCAGCAGGGCACAACCGAGGGAGACCCAGTACTTC. It specifies CASRAQPRETQYF.